A single sample gave rise to the 2 T cell receptor beta chains below, sequenced in a study of T-cell memory formation after mild COVID-19. Each CDR3 protein gets one entry after TCRdb re-called the 5' RACE reads with MiXCR. There are approximately 150,000 distinct CDR3 sequences in the sample; 10% to 15% occur only once, and 2.5% to 4% lies in the top ten. The specimen was PBMCs or a T cell subset sorted from them (not recorded which). The receptors here all came from a man younger than 35 who had mild COVID-19 (a few samples of this study predate the infection). Cell type and time point are not known.

This clonotype was counted only a few times. The genes are TRBV12-3 or TRBV12-4 and TRBJ1-6; the match to TRBD1 covers 8 bases. The CDR3 has 14 amino acids. With V trimmed by 3 bases and J by 9 bases, 4 bases remained unmatched. CDR3 DNA sequence: TGTGCCAGCAGTTTGGACAGGGAGGCTTCACCCCTCCACTTT. As protein: CASSLDREASPLHF.

This clonotype was observed a handful of times. The chain links TRBV7-3 to TRBJ1-1, with D possibly being TRBD1 (5 bases). V shed 5 bases and J shed 11 bases, with 18 bases lying between them. The CDR3 covers 13 residues. Germline-derived CDR1 and CDR2 are SGHTA and FQGTGA. CDR3 in DNA: TGTGCCAGCAGCCGTTCCGCGGGGGAGTCGGCTTTCTTT. Translated, it gives CASSRSAGESAFF.